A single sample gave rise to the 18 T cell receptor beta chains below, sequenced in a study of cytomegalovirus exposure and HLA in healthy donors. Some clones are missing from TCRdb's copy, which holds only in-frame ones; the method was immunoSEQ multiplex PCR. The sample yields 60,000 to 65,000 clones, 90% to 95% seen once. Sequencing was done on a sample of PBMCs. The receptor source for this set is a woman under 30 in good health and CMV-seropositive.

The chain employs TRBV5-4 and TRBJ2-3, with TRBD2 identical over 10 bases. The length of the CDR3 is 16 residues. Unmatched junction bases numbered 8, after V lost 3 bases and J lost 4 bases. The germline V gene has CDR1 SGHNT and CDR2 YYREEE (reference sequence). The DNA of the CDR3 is TGTGCCAGCAGCTCAGTCCTGGGACTAGCGTCAGATACGCAGTATTTT. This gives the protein CASSSVLGLASDTQYF. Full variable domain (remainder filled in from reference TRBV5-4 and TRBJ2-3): ETGVTQSPTHLIKTRGQQVTLRCSSQSGHNTVSWYQQALGQGPQFIFQYYREEENGRGNFPPRFSGLQFPNYSSELNVNALELDDSALYLCASSSVLGLASDTQYFGPGTRLTVL.

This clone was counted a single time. The CDR3 DNA reads as TGCGCCAGCAGCGTTCCGGGTCCAGCGGAGACCCAGTACTTC. Its protein is CASSVPGPAETQYF. The chain joins TRBV5-1 to TRBJ2-5; no reliable D call. CDR3 length equals 14 residues. Germline lookup yields CDR1 SGHRS and CDR2 YFSETQ. V lost 4 bases, J lost 5 bases, and 15 bases lay in between.

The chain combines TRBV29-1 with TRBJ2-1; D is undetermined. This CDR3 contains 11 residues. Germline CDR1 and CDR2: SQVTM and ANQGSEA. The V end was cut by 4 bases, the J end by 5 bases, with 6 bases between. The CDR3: CSVGPNNEQFF. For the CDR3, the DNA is TGCAGCGTTGGCCCTAACAATGAGCAGTTCTTC.

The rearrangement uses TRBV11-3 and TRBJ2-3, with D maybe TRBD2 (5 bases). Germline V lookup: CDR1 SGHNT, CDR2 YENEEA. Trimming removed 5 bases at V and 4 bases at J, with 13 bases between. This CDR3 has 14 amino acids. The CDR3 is CASSPGRGSDTQYF. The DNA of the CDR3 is TGTGCCAGCAGCCCTGGCCGGGGATCAGATACGCAGTATTTT.

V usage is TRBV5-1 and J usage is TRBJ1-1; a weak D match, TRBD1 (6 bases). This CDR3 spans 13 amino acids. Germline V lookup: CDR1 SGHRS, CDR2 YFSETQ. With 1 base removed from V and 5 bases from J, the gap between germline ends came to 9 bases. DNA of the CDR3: TGCGCCAGCAGCTTGACCGGGACAACTGAAGCTTTCTTT. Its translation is CASSLTGTTEAFF. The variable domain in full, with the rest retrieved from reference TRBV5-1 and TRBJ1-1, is KAGVTQTPRYLIKTRGQQVTLSCSPISGHRSVSWYQQTPGQGLQFLFEYFSETQRNKGNFPGRFSGRQFSNSRSEMNVSTLELGDSALYLCASSLTGTTEAFFGQGTRLTVV.

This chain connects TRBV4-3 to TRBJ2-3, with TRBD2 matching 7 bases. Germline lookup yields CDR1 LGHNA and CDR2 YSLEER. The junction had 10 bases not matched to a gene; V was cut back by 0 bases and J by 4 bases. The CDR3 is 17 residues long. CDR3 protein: CASSQDVRTSRADTQYF. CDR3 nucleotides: TGCGCCAGCAGCCAAGATGTGAGGACTAGTCGGGCAGATACGCAGTATTTT.

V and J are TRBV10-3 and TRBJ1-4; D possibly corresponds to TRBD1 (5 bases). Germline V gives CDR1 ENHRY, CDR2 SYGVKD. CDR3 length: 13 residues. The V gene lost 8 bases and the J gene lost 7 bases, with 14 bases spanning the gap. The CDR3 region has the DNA TGTGCCATCGGTAATTCAGGGATTGAAAAACTGTTTTTT. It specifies CAIGNSGIEKLFF.

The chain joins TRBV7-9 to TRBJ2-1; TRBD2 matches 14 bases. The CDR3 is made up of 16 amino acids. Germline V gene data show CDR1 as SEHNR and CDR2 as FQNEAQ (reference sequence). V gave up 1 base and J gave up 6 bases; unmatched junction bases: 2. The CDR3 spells CASSLVGTSGSNEQFF. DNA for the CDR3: TGTGCCAGCAGCTTAGTAGGGACTAGCGGGAGCAATGAGCAGTTCTTC.

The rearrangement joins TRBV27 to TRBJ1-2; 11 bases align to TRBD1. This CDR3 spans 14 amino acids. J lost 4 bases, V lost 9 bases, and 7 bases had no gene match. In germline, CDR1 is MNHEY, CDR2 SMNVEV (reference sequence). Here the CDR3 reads CASWGQGGFYGYTF. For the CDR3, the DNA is TGTGCCAGTTGGGGACAGGGGGGCTTCTATGGCTACACCTTC.

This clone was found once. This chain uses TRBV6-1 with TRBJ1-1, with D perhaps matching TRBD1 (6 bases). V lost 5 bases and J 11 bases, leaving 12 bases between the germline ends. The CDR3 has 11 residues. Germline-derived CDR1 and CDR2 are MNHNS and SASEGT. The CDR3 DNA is TGTGCCAGCAGTTACAGGGCCGGTGCTTTCTTT. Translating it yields CASSYRAGAFF.

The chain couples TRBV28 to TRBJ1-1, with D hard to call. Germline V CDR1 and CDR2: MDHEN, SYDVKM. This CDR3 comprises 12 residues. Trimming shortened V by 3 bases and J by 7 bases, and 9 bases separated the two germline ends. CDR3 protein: CASSFRRIEAFF. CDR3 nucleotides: TGTGCCAGCAGTTTTCGGAGAATTGAAGCTTTCTTT.

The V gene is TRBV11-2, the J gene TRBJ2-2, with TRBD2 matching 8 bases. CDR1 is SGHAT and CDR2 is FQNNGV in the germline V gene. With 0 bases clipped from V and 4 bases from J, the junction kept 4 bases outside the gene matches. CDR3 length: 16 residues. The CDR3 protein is CASSLEGLVLTGELFF. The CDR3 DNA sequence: TGTGCCAGCAGCTTAGAGGGACTAGTTCTCACCGGGGAGCTGTTTTTT.

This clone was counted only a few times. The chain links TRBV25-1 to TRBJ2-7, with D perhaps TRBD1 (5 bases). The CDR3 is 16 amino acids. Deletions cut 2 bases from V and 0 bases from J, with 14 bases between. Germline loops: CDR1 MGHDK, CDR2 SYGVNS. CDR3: CASSELGGASSYEQYF. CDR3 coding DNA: TGTGCCAGCAGTGAACTGGGTGGGGCCAGCTCCTACGAGCAGTACTTC.

CDR3 residues: CASSTRTGHHEQYF. DNA for the CDR3: TGTGCCAGCAGCACTCGGACAGGGCACCACGAGCAGTACTTC. The chain has TRBV12-1 and TRBJ2-7; no check of the table's D call, TRBD1, against the DNA was made. TRBV12-1 is flagged as a pseudogene. The CDR3 covers 14 residues.

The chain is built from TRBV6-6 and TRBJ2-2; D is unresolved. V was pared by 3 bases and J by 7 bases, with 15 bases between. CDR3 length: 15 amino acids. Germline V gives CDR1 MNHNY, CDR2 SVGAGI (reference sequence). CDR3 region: CASSYLGEGSGELFF. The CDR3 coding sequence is TGTGCCAGCAGTTATTTGGGCGAAGGTAGCGGGGAGCTGTTTTTT.

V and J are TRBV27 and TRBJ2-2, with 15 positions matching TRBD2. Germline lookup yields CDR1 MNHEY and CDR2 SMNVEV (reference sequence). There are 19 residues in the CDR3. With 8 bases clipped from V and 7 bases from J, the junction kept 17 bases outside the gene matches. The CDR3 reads CASVQGTSGRFWFGGELFF. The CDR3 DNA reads TGTGCCAGCGTCCAAGGGACTAGCGGGAGGTTTTGGTTTGGCGGGGAGCTGTTTTTT.

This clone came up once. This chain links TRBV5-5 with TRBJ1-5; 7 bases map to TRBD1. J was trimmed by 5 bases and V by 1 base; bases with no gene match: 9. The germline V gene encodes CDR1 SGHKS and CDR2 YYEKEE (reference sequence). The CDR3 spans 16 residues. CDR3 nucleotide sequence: TGTGCCAGCAGCTTGAGGACAGGCCAGACATATCAGCCCCAGCATTTT. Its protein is CASSLRTGQTYQPQHF. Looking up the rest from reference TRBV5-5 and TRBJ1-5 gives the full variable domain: DAGVTQSPTHLIKTRGQQVTLRCSPISGHKSVSWYQQVLGQGPQFIFQYYEKEERGRGNFPDRFSARQFPNYSSELNVNALLLGDSALYLCASSLRTGQTYQPQHFGDGTRLSIL.

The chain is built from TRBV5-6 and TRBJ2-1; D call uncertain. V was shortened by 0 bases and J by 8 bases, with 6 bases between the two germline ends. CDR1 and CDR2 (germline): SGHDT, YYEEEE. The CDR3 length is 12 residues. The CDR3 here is CASSLAEHEQFF. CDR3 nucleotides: TGTGCCAGCAGCTTGGCTGAGCATGAGCAGTTCTTC.